The present TCR beta chain was sequenced within a study of Graves' ophthalmopathy and Graves' hyperthyroidism. Findings and caveats of the study: The blood repertoire also included most expanded thyroid clonotypes above 0.001 frequency.

Amplification from RNA transcripts yielded the TCR beta CDR3 regions. Second-round multiplex PCR followed a first-round RT-PCR using HTBI primers. TCRdb re-called the multiplex PCR reads with MiXCR, one entry per CDR3 protein. This table has hundreds of thousands of distinct CDR3 sequences, about an eighth appearing once. Patients with other autoimmune diseases, uncontrolled infections, pregnancy or lactation were excluded. The CDR3 totals 14 residues. The V end was cut by 4 bases, the J end by 5 bases, with 16 bases between. Germline CDR1 SGHRS, CDR2 YFSETQ. This clonotype was seen many times. Its antigen remains unidentified.

The sequenced material came from blood. This clonotype was sampled from a woman in her twenties or thirties with Graves' ophthalmopathy. The J gene is TRBJ2-7, the V gene TRBV5-1; no clear D gene. The CDR3, as DNA: TGCGCCAGCAGCCCAAAGTTGGCGGTAAACGAGCAGTACTTC. Amino acids: CASSPKLAVNEQYF.